What follows describes a single T cell receptor beta chain. Age- and sex-matched healthy donors served as the control group. TEMRA cells were FACS-enriched, with CD8+ and CD4+ T cells isolated negatively. V lost 6 bases and J 2 bases, leaving 16 bases between the germline ends. The CDR3 consists of 14 residues. Germline-derived CDR1 and CDR2 are SQVTM and ANQGSEA. This entry is derived from a study of CD8 T cells in Susac syndrome. RNA totalling roughly 0.45 to 1 ug underwent reverse transcription with random hexamers. An immunoSEQ multiplex PCR amplified TCR beta CDR3 over 54 Vbeta and 13 Jbeta. TCRdb re-derived calls from the immunoSEQ multiplex PCR reads in MiXCR, one entry per CDR3 protein. This table has 100,000 to 150,000 distinct CDR3 sequences, 90% to 95% appearing once.

The TCR was taken from a human donor in good health. Sequencing was performed on CD4+ T cells from PBMCs. V is TRBV29-1 and J is TRBJ1-2; possibly TRBD1 for D (5 bases). CDR3 residues: CSVKGAEENYGYTF. The CDR3 region has the DNA TGCAGCGTCAAAGGGGCAGAGGAAAACTATGGCTACACCTTC. The full variable domain, its missing parts supplied by reference TRBV29-1 and TRBJ1-2, is SAVISQKPSRDICQRGTSLTIQCQVDSQVTMMFWYRQQPGQSLTLIATANQGSEATYESGFVIDKFPISRPNLTFSTLTVSNMSPEDSSIYLCSVKGAEENYGYTFGSGTRLTVV.